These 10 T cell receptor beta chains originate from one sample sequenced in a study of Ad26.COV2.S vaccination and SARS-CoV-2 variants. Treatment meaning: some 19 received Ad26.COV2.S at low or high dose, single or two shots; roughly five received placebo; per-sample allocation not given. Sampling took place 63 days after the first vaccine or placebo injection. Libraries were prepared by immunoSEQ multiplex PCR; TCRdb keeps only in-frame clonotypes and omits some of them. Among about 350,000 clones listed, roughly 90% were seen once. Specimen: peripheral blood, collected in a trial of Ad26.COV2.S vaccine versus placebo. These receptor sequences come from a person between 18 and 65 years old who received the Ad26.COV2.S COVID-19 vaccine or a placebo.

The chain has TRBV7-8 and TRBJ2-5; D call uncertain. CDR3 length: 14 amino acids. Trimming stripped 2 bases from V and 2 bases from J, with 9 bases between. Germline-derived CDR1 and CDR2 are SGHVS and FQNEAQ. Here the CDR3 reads CASSLYQIQETQYF. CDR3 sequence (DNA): TGTGCCAGCAGCTTATACCAGATACAAGAGACCCAGTACTTC.

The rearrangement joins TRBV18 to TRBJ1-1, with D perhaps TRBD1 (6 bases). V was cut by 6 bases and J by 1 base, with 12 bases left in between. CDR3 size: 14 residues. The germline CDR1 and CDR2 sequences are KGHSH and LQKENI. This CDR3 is CASSQDRKNTEAFF. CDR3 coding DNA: TGTGCCAGCTCCCAAGACAGGAAGAACACTGAAGCTTTCTTT. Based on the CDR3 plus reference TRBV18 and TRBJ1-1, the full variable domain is NAGVMQNPRHLVRRRGQEARLRCSPMKGHSHVYWYRQLPEEGLKFMVYLQKENIIDESGMPKERFSAEFPKEGPSILRIQQVVRGDSAAYFCASSQDRKNTEAFFGQGTRLTVV.

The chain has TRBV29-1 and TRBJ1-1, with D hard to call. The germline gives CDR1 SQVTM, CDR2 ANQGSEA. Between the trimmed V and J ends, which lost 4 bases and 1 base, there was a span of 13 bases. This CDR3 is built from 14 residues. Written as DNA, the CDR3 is TGCAGCGTTGGAAAGACGTGGGAGAACACTGAAGCTTTCTTT. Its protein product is CSVGKTWENTEAFF.

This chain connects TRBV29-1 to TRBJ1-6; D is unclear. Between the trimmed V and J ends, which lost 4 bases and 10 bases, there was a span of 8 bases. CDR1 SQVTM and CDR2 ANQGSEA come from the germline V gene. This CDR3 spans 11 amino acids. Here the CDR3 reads CSVVVRSPLHF. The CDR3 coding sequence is TGCAGCGTTGTCGTCCGCTCACCCCTCCACTTT.

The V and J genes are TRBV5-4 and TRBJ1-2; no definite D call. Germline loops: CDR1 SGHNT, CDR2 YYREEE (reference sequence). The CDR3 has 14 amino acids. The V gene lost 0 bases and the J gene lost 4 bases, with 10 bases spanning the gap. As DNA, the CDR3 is TGTGCCAGCAGCTTGGAGCCGGAGTCCTATGGCTACACCTTC. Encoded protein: CASSLEPESYGYTF.

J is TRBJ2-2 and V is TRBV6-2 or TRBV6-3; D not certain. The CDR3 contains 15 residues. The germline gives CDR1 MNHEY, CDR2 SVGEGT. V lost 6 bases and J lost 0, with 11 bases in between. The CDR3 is CASSSSDANTGELFF. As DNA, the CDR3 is TGTGCCAGCAGCTCTTCGGATGCGAACACCGGGGAGCTGTTTTTT.

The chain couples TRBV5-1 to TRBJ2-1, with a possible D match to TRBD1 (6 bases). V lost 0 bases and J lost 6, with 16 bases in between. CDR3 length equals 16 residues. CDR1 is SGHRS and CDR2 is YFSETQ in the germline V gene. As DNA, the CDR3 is TGCGCCAGCAGCTTGGGGGTAGGGGGTTTAGGCAATGAGCAGTTCTTC. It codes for CASSLGVGGLGNEQFF.

The CDR3 DNA reads TGTGCCAGCAGTTTATCGACAGGGAGGAATTCACCCCTCCACTTT. Translating gives CASSLSTGRNSPLHF. This chain links TRBV27 with TRBJ1-6, with TRBD1 identical over 7 bases. CDR1 is MNHEY and CDR2 is SMNVEV in the germline V gene (reference sequence). The CDR3 contains 15 residues. V trimming: 0 bases; J trimming: 7 bases; junction bases outside the gene matches: 3.

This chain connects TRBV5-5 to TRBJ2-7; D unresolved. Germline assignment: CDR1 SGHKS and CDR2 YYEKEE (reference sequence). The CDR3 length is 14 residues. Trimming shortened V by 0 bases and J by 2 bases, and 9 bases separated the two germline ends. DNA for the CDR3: TGTGCCAGCAGCTTGGCAGTGACAACCTACGAGCAGTACTTC. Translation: CASSLAVTTYEQYF.

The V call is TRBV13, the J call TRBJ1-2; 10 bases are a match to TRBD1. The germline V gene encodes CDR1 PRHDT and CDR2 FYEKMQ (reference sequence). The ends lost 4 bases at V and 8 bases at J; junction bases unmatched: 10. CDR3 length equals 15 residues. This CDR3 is CASSSRTGTGDGYTF. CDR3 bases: TGTGCCAGCAGCTCTCGGACCGGGACAGGGGACGGCTACACCTTC.